This TCR beta chain was observed in a study of identical twins. In its sample, this clonotype was seen a few times. Its matching antigen is unknown. General study findings and limits: Invariant cells of the MAIT and iNKT types might have partly distorted the zero-insertion analyses.

TCRdb analysed the 5' RACE reads with MiXCR anew, one entry per CDR3 protein. This sample yields around 370,000 distinct CDR3 sequences, of which approximately 9.1% are seen a single time; 7.5% to 9.5% belongs to the top ten. V trimming: 6 bases; J trimming: 4 bases; junction bases outside the gene matches: 18. Per the germline V gene, CDR1 is SEHNR and CDR2 is FQNEAQ (reference sequence). The CDR3 is made up of 20 amino acids. What was sequenced was naive T cells sorted from blood. This chain uses TRBV7-9 with TRBJ2-6, with 10 bases fitting TRBD1. The TCR comes from a woman aged 50 to 65 in good health. This CDR3 is CASRFLHPGQGFSGANVLTF. The CDR3 nucleotides are TGTGCCAGCAGATTTCTACATCCGGGACAGGGGTTTTCGGGGGCCAACGTCCTGACTTTC.